The 7 T cell receptor beta chains below all came from one sample that was sequenced in a study of T cell responses to AZD1222 COVID-19 vaccine. Assay: immunoSEQ multiplex PCR; the TCRdb copy retains only in-frame clones and omits some. Here the sample spans around 130,000 clones, around nine tenths being singletons. Sequenced material: peripheral blood, taken on day 0 of AZD1222 vaccination. The source of these receptors is an adult in good health.

The sample holds one count of this clone. The CDR3 DNA is TGTGCCAGTAGACAGGTTAATCAGCCCCAGCATTTT. Its protein is CASRQVNQPQHF. The chain joins TRBV19 to TRBJ1-5, with D possibly matching TRBD1 (5 bases). The CDR3 is 12 residues long. Trimming took 6 bases from V and 4 from J, leaving 7 bases between them. The germline CDR1 and CDR2 sequences are LNHDA and SQIVND (reference sequence).

The chain has TRBV18 and TRBJ1-4; 7 bases match TRBD1. This CDR3 contains 21 residues. V shed 2 bases, J shed 3 bases, and the junction held 21 bases outside the gene matches. Germline V gene sequence: CDR1 KGHSH, CDR2 LQKENI. The CDR3 loop reads CASSPGAGGTAHQPPNEKLFF. The CDR3 DNA is TGTGCCAGCTCACCAGGGGCGGGCGGGACAGCGCACCAACCGCCTAATGAAAAACTGTTTTTT.

The CDR3 is CASSGGWVAGGFQETQYF. As DNA, the CDR3 is TGTGCCAGCAGCGGAGGGTGGGTAGCGGGAGGTTTCCAAGAGACCCAGTACTTC. The chain has TRBV7-2 and TRBJ2-5, with 10 bases fitting TRBD2. The CDR3 extends over 18 amino acids. From germline, CDR1 is SGHTA and CDR2 FQGNSA. V shed 5 bases and J 1 base; nucleotides not matched to a gene: 13. The full variable domain, with the rest looked up from reference TRBV7-2 and TRBJ2-5, is GAGVSQSPSNKVTEKGKDVELRCDPISGHTALYWYRQSLGQGLEFLIYFQGNSAPDKSGLPSDRFSAERTGGSVSTLTIQRTQQEDSAVYLCASSGGWVAGGFQETQYFGPGTRLLVL.

This clone was counted once. The CDR3 coding sequence is TGTGCCACCAGCAGGTGGAACACTGAAGCTTTCTTT. It translates to CATSRWNTEAFF. The rearrangement links TRBV15 to TRBJ1-1, with D uncertain. The CDR3 contains 12 residues. The ends were cut back, 3 bases at V and 1 base at J, with 3 bases in the middle. Germline CDR1 LNHNV, CDR2 YYDKDF (reference sequence). Using reference TRBV15 and TRBJ1-1 for the parts outside the CDR3, the full variable domain is DAMVIQNPRYQVTQFGKPVTLSCSQTLNHNVMYWYQQKSSQAPKLLFHYYDKDFNNEADTPDNFQSRRPNTSFCFLDIRSPGLGDTAMYLCATSRWNTEAFFGQGTRLTVV.

The J gene is TRBJ1-1, the V gene TRBV29-1; D is unresolved. CDR1 and CDR2 from the germline V gene are SQVTM and ANQGSEA. V gave up 4 bases and J gave up 0 bases, with 9 bases separating them. The CDR3 is 13 residues long. CDR3 protein: CSVAPAMNTEAFF. CDR3 bases: TGCAGCGTTGCCCCCGCAATGAACACTGAAGCTTTCTTT. Full variable domain (rest looked up from reference TRBV29-1 and TRBJ1-1): SAVISQKPSRDICQRGTSLTIQCQVDSQVTMMFWYRQQPGQSLTLIATANQGSEATYESGFVIDKFPISRPNLTFSTLTVSNMSPEDSSIYLCSVAPAMNTEAFFGQGTRLTVV.

The chain has TRBV29-1 and TRBJ2-1, with 8 bases aligning to TRBD2. With 4 bases clipped from V and 2 bases from J, the junction kept 4 bases outside the gene matches. The length of the CDR3 is 14 residues. Germline-derived CDR1 and CDR2 are SQVTM and ANQGSEA. CDR3 sequence reads: CSVGAAGAYNEQFF. CDR3 DNA sequence: TGCAGCGTTGGGGCAGCGGGAGCCTACAATGAGCAGTTCTTC.

The J gene is TRBJ1-5, the V gene TRBV30; unclear D gene. The CDR3 is 13 amino acids. V dropped 0 bases and J dropped 4 bases, with 7 bases sitting between them. Germline assignment: CDR1 GTSNPN and CDR2 SVGIG (reference sequence). The CDR3 here is CAWSVGRNQPQHF. The DNA of the CDR3 is TGTGCCTGGAGTGTGGGCAGAAATCAGCCCCAGCATTTT.